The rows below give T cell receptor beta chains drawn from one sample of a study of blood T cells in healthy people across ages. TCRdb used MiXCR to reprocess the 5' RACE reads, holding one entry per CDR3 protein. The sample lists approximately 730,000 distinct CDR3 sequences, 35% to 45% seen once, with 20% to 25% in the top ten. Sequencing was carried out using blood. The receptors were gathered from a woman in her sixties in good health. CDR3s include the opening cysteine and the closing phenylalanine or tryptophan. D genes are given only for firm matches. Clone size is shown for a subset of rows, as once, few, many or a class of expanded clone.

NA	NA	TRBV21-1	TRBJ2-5	CASSKEVETQYF	TGTGCCAGCAGCAAAGAGGTGGAGACCCAGTACTTC
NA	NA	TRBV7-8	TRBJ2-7	CASSHRRVGNEQYF	TGTGCCAGCAGCCACCGCCGTGTCGGCAATGAGCAGTACTTC
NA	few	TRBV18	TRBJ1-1	CASSPWPDTEAFF	TGTGCCAGCTCACCTTGGCCGGACACTGAAGCTTTCTTT
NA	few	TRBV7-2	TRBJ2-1	CASSSPPGDEQFF	TGTGCCAGCAGCTCTCCTCCCGGTGATGAGCAGTTCTTC
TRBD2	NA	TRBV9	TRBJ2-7	CASSVGASGYEQYF	TGTGCCAGCAGCGTAGGGGCTAGCGGTTACGAGCAGTACTTC
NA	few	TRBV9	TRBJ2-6	CASSTSGSGANVLTF	TGTGCCAGCAGCACCAGTGGATCTGGGGCCAACGTCCTGACTTTC
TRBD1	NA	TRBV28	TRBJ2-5	CASRGRDRGVETQYF	TGTGCCAGCAGGGGCCGGGACAGGGGTGTGGAGACCCAGTACTTC
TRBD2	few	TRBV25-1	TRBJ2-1	CASAPPSGGPSYNEQFF	TGTGCCAGCGCGCCGCCTAGCGGGGGGCCGTCCTACAATGAGCAGTTCTTC
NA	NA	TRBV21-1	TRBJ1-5	CAIRKPGQGSNQPQHF	TGTGCCATCAGAAAACCGGGACAGGGTAGCAATCAGCCCCAGCATTTT
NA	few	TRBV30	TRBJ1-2	CAWLPRAGGRPDYGYTF	TGTGCCTGGCTACCAAGAGCGGGGGGGCGGCCGGACTATGGCTACACCTTC
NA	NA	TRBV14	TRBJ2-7	CASSRLIEQYF	TGTGCCAGCAGCCGACTAATCGAGCAGTACTTC
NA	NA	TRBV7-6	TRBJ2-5	CASSLVGDQTQYF	TGTGCCAGCAGCTTAGTGGGGGACCAGACCCAGTACTTC
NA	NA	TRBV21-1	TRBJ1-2	CAGRDRPNYGYTF	TGTGCCGGGCGGGACCGACCTAACTATGGCTACACCTTC
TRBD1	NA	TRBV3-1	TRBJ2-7	CASSQVRNRGNEQYF	TGTGCCAGCAGCCAAGTTAGAAACAGGGGGAACGAGCAGTACTTC
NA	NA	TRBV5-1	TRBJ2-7	CASSPITGTVPYEQYF	TGCGCCAGCAGCCCCATTACCGGGACGGTACCCTACGAGCAGTACTTC
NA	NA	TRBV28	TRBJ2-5	CASTVSGGIGTQYF	TGTGCCAGCACCGTTAGCGGAGGGATAGGGACCCAGTACTTC
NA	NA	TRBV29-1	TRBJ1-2	CSGEGSVGADYNF	TGCAGCGGTGAAGGCAGTGTGGGGGCCGACTACAACTTC
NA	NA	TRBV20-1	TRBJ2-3	CSASPKAGRTDTQYF	TGCAGTGCTAGTCCTAAGGCAGGGCGCACAGATACGCAGTATTTT
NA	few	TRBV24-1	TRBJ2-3	CATSDVMGTDTQYF	TGTGCCACCAGTGATGTGATGGGCACAGATACGCAGTATTTT
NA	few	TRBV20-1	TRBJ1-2	CSARQELGGYTF	TGCAGTGCTAGACAAGAACTGGGGGGCTACACCTTC
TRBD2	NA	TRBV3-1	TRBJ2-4	CASSQDNTGGTKNIQYF	TGTGCCAGCAGCCAAGATAATACGGGGGGGACCAAAAACATTCAGTACTTC
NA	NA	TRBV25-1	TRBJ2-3	CASSEQGSTDMQYF	TGTGCCAGCAGTGAACAGGGAAGCACAGATATGCAGTATTTT
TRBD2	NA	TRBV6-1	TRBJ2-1	CASSVSGGGLYNEQFF	TGTGCCAGCAGTGTAAGCGGGGGGGGTCTCTACAATGAGCAGTTCTTC
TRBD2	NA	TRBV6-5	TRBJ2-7	CASSYSLTSGDPTAYEQYF	TGTGCCAGCAGTTACTCGCTGACTAGCGGGGACCCGACAGCCTACGAGCAGTACTTC
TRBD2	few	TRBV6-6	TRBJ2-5	CASGRVGETQYF	TGTGCCAGCGGGAGGGTGGGGGAGACCCAGTACTTC
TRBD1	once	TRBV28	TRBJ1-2	CASSPFTGTVNYGYTF	TGTGCCAGCAGTCCTTTTACCGGGACAGTTAACTATGGCTACACCTTC
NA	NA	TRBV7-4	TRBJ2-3	CASSWRGTVSTDTQYF	TGTGCCAGCAGCTGGCGCGGGACAGTGAGCACAGATACGCAGTATTTT
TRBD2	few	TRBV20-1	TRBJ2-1	CSATIAGGQNNEQFF	TGCAGTGCAACGATAGCGGGAGGGCAAAACAATGAGCAGTTCTTC
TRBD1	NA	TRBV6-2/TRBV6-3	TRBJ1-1	CASRPGGLDTEAFF	TGTGCCAGCAGACCAGGGGGCTTGGACACTGAAGCTTTCTTT
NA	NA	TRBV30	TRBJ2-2	CAWSGSGQTGELFF	TGCGCCTGGAGTGGGTCAGGACAGACCGGGGAGCTGTTTTTT
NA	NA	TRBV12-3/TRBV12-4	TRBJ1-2	CASREYDTTEGYTF	TGTGCCAGCAGGGAATACGACACTACGGAAGGCTACACCTTC
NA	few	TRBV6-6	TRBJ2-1	CASSYPTGQNNEQFF	TGTGCCAGCAGTTACCCCACCGGACAGAACAATGAGCAGTTCTTC
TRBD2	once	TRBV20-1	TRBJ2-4	CSAKPGGAKNIQYF	TGCAGTGCAAAGCCGGGAGGGGCCAAAAACATTCAGTACTTC
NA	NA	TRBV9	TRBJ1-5	CASCVGQGTQPQHF	TGTGCCAGCTGCGTAGGGCAGGGCACTCAGCCCCAGCATTTT
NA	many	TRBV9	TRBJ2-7	CASSVTASGDYEQYF	TGTGCCAGCAGCGTGACAGCGAGTGGTGATTACGAGCAGTACTTC
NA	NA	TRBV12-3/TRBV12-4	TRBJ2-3	CASSFRQGGIADTQYF	TGTGCCAGCAGTTTCCGACAGGGAGGTATCGCAGATACGCAGTATTTT
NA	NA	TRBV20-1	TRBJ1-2	CSARFGTLYGYTF	TGCAGTGCTAGATTTGGGACACTGTATGGCTACACCTTC
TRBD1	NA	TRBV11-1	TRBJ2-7	CASVPREGASYNEQYF	TGTGCCAGCGTCCCGCGCGAGGGGGCCTCCTACAATGAGCAGTACTTC
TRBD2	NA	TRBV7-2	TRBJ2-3	CASSFLGLAGGQATQYF	TGTGCCAGCAGTTTCCTTGGACTAGCGGGGGGGCAGGCTACGCAGTATTTT
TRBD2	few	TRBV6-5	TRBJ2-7	CASSYDIAGRSYEQYF	TGTGCCAGCAGTTACGATATAGCGGGAAGATCCTACGAGCAGTACTTC
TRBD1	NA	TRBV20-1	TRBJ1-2	CSAPSTPGQGNYGYTF	TGCAGTGCCCCGAGTACACCGGGACAGGGGAACTATGGCTACACCTTC
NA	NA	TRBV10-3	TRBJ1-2	CAISEQGGDGGYTF	TGTGCCATCAGTGAGCAGGGAGGGGACGGTGGCTACACCTTC
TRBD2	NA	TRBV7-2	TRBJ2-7	CASSLEAGGPHEQYF	TGTGCCAGCAGCTTAGAGGCGGGAGGGCCCCACGAGCAGTACTTC
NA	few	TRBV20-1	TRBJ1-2	CSARDAMRTPRGYTF	TGCAGTGCTAGAGATGCGATGAGAACTCCCAGGGGCTACACCTTC
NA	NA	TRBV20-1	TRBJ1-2	CSASSGNANYGYTF	TGCAGTGCTAGCTCCGGGAACGCTAACTATGGCTACACCTTC
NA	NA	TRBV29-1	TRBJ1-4	CSAQGLLSEKLFF	TGCAGCGCCCAGGGCCTCCTGAGTGAAAAACTGTTTTTT
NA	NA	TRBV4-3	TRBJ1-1	CASSRTDTRGNTEAFF	TGCGCCAGCAGCCGGACAGATACGAGGGGGAACACTGAAGCTTTCTTT
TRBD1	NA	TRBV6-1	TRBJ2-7	CASSEAVPGGLYEQYF	TGTGCCAGCAGTGAAGCGGTGCCAGGGGGCTTATACGAGCAGTACTTC
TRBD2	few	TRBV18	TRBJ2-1	CASSPEPSGRLEQFF	TGTGCCAGCTCCCCAGAACCCAGCGGGAGACTTGAGCAGTTCTTC
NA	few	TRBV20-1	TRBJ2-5	CSARVLQETQYF	TGCAGTGCTAGAGTACTGCAAGAGACCCAGTACTTC
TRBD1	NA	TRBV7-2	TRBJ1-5	CASNDRAGQPQHF	TGTGCCAGCAACGACAGGGCAGGGCAGCCCCAGCATTTT
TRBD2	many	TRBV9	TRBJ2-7	CASSRTSSYEQYF	TGTGCCAGCAGCCGGACTAGCTCCTACGAGCAGTACTTC